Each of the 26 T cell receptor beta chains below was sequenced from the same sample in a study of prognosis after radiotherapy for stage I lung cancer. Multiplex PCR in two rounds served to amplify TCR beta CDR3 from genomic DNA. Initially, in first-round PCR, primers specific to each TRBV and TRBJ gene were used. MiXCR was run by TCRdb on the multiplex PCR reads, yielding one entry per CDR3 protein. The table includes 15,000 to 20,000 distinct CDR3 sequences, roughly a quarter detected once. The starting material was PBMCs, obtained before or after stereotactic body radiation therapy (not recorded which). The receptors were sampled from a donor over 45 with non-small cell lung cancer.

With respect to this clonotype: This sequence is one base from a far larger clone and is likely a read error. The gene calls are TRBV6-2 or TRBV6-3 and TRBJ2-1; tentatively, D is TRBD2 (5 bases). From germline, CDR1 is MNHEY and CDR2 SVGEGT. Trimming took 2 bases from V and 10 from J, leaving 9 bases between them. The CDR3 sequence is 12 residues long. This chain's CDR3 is CASSYARGEQFF. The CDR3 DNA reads TGTGCCAGCAGTTACGCTCGCGGGGAGCAGTTCTTC.

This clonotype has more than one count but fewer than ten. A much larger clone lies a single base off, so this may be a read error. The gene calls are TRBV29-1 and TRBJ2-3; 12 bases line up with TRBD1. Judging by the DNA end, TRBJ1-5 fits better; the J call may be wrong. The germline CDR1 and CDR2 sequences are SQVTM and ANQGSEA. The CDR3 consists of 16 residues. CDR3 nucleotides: TGCAGCGGGGGACAGGGGGCTGACTCTGTATCAGATACGCAGCATTTT. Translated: CSGGQGADSVSDTQHF.

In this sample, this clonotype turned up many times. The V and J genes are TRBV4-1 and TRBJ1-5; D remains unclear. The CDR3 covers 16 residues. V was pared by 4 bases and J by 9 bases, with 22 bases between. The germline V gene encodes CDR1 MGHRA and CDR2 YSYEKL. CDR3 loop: CASSLLQMDGARPQHF. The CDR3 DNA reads TGCGCCAGCAGCCTCCTACAAATGGACGGTGCGAGGCCCCAGCATTTT.

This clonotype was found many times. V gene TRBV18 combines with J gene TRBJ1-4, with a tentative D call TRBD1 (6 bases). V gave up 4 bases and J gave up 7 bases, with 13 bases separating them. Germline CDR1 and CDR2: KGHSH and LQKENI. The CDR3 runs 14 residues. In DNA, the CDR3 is TGTGCCAGCTCACAGACAGGAAACGGTGAAAAACTGTTTTTT. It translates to CASSQTGNGEKLFF.

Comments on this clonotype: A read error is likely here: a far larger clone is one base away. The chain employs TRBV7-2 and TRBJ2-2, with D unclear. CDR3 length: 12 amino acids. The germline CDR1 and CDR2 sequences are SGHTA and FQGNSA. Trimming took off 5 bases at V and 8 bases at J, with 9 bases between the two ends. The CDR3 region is CASSDHVGELFF. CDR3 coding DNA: TGTGCCAGCAGCGACCACGTAGGGGAGCTGTTTTTT.

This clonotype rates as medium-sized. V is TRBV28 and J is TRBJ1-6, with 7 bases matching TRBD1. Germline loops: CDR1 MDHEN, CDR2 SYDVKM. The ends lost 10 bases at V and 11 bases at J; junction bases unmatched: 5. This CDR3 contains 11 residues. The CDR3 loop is CATRQGPPLHF. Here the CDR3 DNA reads TGTGCCACCAGACAGGGCCCACCCCTCCACTTT.

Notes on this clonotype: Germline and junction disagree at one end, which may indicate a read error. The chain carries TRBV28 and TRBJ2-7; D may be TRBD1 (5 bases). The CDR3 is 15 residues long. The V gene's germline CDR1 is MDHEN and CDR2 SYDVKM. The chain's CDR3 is CASSFDTGLKGQQYF. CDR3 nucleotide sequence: TGTGCCAGCAGTTTTGATACAGGCCTAAAGGGGCAGCAGTATTTC.

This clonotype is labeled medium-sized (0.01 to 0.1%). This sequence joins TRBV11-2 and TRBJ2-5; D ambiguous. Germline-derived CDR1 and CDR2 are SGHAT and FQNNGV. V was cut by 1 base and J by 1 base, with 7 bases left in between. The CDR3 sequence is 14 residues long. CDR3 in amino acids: CASSLVLSQETQYF. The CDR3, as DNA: TGTGCCAGCAGCTTAGTGTTGAGCCAAGAGACCCAGTACTTC.

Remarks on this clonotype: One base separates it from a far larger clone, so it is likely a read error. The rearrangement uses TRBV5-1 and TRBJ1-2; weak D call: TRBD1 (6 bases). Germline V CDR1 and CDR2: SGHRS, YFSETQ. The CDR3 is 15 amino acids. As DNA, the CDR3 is TGTGCCAGCAGCCCAGGGGCGGGAAGGGTCGGAGGCTACACCTTC. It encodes CASSPGAGRVGGYTF.

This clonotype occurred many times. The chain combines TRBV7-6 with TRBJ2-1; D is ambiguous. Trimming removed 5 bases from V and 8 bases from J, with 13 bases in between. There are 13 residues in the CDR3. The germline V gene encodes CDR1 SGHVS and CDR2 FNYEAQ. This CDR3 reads CASSQGGLYEQFF. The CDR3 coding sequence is TGTGCCAGCAGCCAAGGTGGGCTCTATGAGCAGTTCTTC.

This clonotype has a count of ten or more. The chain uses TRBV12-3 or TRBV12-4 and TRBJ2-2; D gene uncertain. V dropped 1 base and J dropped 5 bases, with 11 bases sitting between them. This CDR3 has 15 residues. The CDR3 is CASSLELGLTGELFF. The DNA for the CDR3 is TGTGCCAGCAGTTTAGAACTTGGGCTGACCGGGGAGCTGTTTTTT.

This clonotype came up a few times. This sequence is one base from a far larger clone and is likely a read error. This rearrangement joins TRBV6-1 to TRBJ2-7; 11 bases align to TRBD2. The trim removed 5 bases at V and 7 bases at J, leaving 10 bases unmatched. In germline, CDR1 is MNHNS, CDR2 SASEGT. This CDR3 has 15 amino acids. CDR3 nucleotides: TGTGCCAGCAGTATACTAGCGGGAGTCCAAAATGAGCAGTACTTC. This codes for CASSILAGVQNEQYF.

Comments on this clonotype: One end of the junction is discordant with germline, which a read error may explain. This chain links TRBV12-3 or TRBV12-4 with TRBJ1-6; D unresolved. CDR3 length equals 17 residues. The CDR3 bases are TGTGCCAGCGAGTTGGGAGACGGGTCGGTCGGGAATTCAACCCTCCACTTT. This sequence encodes CASELGDGSVGNSTLHF.

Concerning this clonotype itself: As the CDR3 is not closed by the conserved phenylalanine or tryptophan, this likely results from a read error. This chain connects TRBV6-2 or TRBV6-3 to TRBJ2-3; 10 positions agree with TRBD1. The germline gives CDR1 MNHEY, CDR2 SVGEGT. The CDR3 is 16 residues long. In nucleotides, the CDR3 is TGTGCCAGCAGTCCGCCGACAGGGGGCGGCACATATACGCAGTATTCT. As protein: CASSPPTGGGTYTQYS.

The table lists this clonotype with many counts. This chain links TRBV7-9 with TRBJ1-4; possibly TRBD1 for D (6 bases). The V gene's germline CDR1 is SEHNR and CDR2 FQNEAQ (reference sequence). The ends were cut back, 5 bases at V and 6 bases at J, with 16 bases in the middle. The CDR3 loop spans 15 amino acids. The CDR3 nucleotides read TGTGCCAGCAGCACCCGGACAGCTAGCTATGAAAAACTGTTTTTT. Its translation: CASSTRTASYEKLFF.

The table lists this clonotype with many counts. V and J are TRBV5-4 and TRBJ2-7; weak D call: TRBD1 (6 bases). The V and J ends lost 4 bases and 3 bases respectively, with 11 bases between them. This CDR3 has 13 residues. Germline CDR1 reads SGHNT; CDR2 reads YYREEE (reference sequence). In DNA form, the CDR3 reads TGTGCCAGCAGCCACCGGGACAACTACGAGCAGTACTTC. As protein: CASSHRDNYEQYF.

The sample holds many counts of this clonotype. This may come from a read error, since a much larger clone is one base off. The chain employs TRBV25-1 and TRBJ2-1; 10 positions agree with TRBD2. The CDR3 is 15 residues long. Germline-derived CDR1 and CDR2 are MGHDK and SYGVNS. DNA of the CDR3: TGTGCCAGCAGTGAAGGGACTAGCGATTACAATGAGCAGCTCTTC. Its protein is CASSEGTSDYNEQLF.

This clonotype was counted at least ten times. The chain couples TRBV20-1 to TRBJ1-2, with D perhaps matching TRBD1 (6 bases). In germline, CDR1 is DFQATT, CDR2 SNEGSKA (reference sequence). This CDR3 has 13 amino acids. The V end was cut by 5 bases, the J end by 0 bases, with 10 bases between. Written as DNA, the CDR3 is TGCAGTGCTTGGACAGACACTAACTATGGCTACACCTTC. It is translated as CSAWTDTNYGYTF.

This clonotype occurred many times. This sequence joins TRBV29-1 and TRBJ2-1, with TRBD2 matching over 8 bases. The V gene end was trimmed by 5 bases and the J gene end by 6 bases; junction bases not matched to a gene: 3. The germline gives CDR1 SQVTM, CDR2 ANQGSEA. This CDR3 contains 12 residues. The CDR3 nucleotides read TGCAGCGTTCGGGCGGGAGGCAATGAGCAGTTCTTC. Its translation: CSVRAGGNEQFF.

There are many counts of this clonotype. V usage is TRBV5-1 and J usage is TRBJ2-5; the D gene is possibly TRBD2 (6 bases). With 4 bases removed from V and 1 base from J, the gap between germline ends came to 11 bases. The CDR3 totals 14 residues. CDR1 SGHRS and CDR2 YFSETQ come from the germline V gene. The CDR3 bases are TGCGCCAGCAGCCCCGGCGGGACCCAAGAGACCCAGTACTTC. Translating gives CASSPGGTQETQYF. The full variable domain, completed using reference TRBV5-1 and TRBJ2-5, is KAGVTQTPRYLIKTRGQQVTLSCSPISGHRSVSWYQQTPGQGLQFLFEYFSETQRNKGNFPGRFSGRQFSNSRSEMNVSTLELGDSALYLCASSPGGTQETQYFGPGTRLLVL.

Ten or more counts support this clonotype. CDR3 bases: TGTGCCAGCAGTTACTCCGGCGCAAGCGACGAGCAGTACTTC. Protein: CASSYSGASDEQYF. The J gene is TRBJ2-7, the V gene TRBV6-5; D remains ambiguous. With 0 bases removed from V and 5 bases from J, the gap between germline ends came to 11 bases. The CDR3 loop spans 14 amino acids. Germline assignment: CDR1 MNHEY and CDR2 SVGAGI.

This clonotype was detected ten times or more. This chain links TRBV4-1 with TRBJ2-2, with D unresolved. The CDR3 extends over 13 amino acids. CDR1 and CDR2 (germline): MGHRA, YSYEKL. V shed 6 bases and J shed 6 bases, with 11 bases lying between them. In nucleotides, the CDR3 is TGCGCCAGCAGACCATTAATTTCCGGGGAGCTGTTTTTT. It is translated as CASRPLISGELFF.

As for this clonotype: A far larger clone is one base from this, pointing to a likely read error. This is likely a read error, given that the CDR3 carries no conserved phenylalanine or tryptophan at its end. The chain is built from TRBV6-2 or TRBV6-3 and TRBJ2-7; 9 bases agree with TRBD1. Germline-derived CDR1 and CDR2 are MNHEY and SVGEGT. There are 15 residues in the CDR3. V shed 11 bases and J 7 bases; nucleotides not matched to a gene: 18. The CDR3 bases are TGTGCCTCCAAGGGGTCGGACAGGGGCCCTGGAGAGCAGTACCTC. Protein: CASKGSDRGPGEQYL.

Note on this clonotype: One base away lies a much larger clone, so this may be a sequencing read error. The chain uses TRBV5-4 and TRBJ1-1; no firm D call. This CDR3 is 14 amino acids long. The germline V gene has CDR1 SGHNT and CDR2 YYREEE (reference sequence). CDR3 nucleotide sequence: TGTGTCAGCAGCTCTGGACTGGGGAACACTGAAGCTTTCTTT. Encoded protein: CVSSSGLGNTEAFF. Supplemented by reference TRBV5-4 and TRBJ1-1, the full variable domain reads ETGVTQSPTHLIKTRGQQVTLRCSSQSGHNTVSWYQQALGQGPQFIFQYYREEENGRGNFPPRFSGLQFPNYSSELNVNALELDDSALYLCVSSSGLGNTEAFFGQGTRLTVV.

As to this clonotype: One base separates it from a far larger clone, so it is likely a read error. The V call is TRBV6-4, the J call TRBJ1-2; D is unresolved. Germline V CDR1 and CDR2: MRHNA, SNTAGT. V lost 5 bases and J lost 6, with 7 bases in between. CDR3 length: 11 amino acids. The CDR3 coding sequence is TGTGCCAGCAGTCACCATGATGGCTACACCTTC. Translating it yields CASSHHDGYTF.

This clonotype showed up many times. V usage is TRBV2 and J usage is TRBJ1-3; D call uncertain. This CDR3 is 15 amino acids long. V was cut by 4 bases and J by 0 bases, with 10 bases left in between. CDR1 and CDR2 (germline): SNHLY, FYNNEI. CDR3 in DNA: TGTGCCAGCAGTGCCGTAGGGAGCTCTGGAAACACCATATATTTT. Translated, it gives CASSAVGSSGNTIYF.